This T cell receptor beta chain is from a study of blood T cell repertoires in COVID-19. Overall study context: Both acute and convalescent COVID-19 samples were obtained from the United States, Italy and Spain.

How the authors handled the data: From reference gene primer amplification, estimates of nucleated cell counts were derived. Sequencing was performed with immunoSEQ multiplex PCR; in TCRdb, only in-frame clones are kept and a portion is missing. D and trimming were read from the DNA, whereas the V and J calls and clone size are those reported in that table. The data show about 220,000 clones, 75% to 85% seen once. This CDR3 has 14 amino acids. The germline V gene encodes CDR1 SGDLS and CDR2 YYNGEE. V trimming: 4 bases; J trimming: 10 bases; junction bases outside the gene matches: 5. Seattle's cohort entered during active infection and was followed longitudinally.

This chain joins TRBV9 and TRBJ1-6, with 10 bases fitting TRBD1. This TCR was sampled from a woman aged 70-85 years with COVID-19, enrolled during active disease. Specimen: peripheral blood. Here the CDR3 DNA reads TGTGCCAGCAGCTCGGGACAGGGGAGGTCACCCCTCCACTTT. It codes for CASSSGQGRSPLHF.